These 19 T cell receptor beta chains were sequenced from one sample in a study of CD8+ T cells in alopecia areata. Extraction and reverse transcription of RNA yielded cDNA as the sequencing template. Sequencing used immunoSEQ multiplex PCR; TCRdb keeps in-frame clones, though not all of them. Among 140,000 or so clones, 40% to 55% were seen once, and the ten largest hold roughly 0.99%. This specimen consisted of CD4+ T cells sorted from blood, obtained at week 0. The source of these receptors is a human donor with alopecia areata.

This clone was observed a few times. The chain couples TRBV4-2 to TRBJ2-2; D perhaps matches TRBD2 (5 bases). V lost 0 bases and J lost 7, with 9 bases in between. This CDR3 has 14 amino acids. The V gene's germline CDR1 is LGHNA and CDR2 YNFKEQ. CDR3 region: CASSQDLRDGELFF. The CDR3 bases are TGTGCCAGCAGCCAAGATCTCCGGGACGGGGAGCTGTTTTTT.

V gene TRBV5-1 combines with J gene TRBJ1-4, with D perhaps TRBD1 (6 bases). Germline loops: CDR1 SGHRS, CDR2 YFSETQ. CDR3 length: 12 amino acids. Trimming left V 7 bases short and J 2 bases short, with 6 bases between. The CDR3 protein is CASQGTNEKLFF. CDR3 DNA sequence: TGCGCCAGCCAGGGGACTAATGAAAAACTGTTTTTT.

V and J are TRBV6-5 and TRBJ1-4, with 9 bases matching TRBD1. V shed 4 bases and J 4 bases; nucleotides not matched to a gene: 4. Per germline, CDR1 MNHEY and CDR2 SVGAGI. This CDR3 spans 15 amino acids. CDR3 protein: CASSFLGQGNEKLFF. Here the CDR3 DNA reads TGTGCCAGCAGTTTCTTGGGACAGGGTAATGAAAAACTGTTTTTT.

This chain links TRBV7-9 with TRBJ2-3; 9 nucleotides line up with TRBD2. The V segment lost 3 bases and the J segment 5 bases; nucleotides outside the gene matches: 3. The germline V gene has CDR1 SEHNR and CDR2 FQNEAQ (reference sequence). The CDR3 is 14 amino acids. CDR3 protein: CASSFIAGVDTQYF. The CDR3 DNA is TGTGCCAGCAGCTTTATAGCGGGAGTAGATACGCAGTATTTT.

This clone was counted a few times. V is TRBV19 and J is TRBJ2-3; 7 bases map to TRBD2. This CDR3 has 17 residues. Per germline, CDR1 LNHDA and CDR2 SQIVND (reference sequence). The junction had 7 bases not matched to a gene; V was cut back by 1 base and J by 0 bases. The CDR3 DNA reads TGTGCCAGTAGTATAGGGTCCGGACTAGTGAGCACAGATACGCAGTATTTT. Translation: CASSIGSGLVSTDTQYF.

V usage is TRBV7-2 and J usage is TRBJ2-5, with TRBD2 identical over 7 bases. CDR3 length: 13 residues. V shed 5 bases and J 3 bases; nucleotides not matched to a gene: 3. In germline, CDR1 is SGHTA, CDR2 FQGNSA. The CDR3 reads CASSTGLKETQYF. The DNA for the CDR3 is TGTGCCAGCAGCACGGGACTAAAAGAGACCCAGTACTTC.

This clone was seen a handful of times. This chain links TRBV7-6 with TRBJ2-3; unclear D gene. Germline V gene data show CDR1 as SGHVS and CDR2 as FNYEAQ. Trimming left V 3 bases short and J 0 bases short, with 4 bases between. The CDR3 covers 13 residues. The CDR3 region is CASSFQSTDTQYF. As DNA, the CDR3 is TGTGCCAGCAGCTTCCAGAGCACAGATACGCAGTATTTT.

A single count supports this clone. This chain links TRBV29-1 with TRBJ1-1; TRBD1 might be the D (5 bases). V was shortened by 7 bases and J by 0 bases, with 12 bases between the two germline ends. The CDR3 is made up of 13 amino acids. Germline-derived CDR1 and CDR2 are SQVTM and ANQGSEA. This CDR3 is CSAHWGMNTEAFF. DNA of the CDR3: TGCAGCGCCCACTGGGGCATGAACACTGAAGCTTTCTTT.

This rearrangement joins TRBV29-1 to TRBJ2-2; 9 bases are shared with TRBD1. This CDR3 spans 14 amino acids. CDR1 and CDR2 from the germline V gene are SQVTM and ANQGSEA. J was trimmed by 6 bases and V by 4 bases; bases with no gene match: 6. The CDR3 DNA follows: TGCAGCGTTGGGGACAGGGTAGGAGCCGGGGAGCTGTTTTTT. It translates to CSVGDRVGAGELFF.

V is TRBV6-5 and J is TRBJ2-7; D not certain. Deletions cut 4 bases from V and 3 bases from J, with 13 bases between. The CDR3 spans 14 residues. Germline values: CDR1 MNHEY, CDR2 SVGAGI. CDR3 protein: CASSSTIQGYEQYF. CDR3 coding DNA: TGTGCCAGCAGTTCGACGATACAAGGCTACGAGCAGTACTTC.

V gene TRBV19 combines with J gene TRBJ2-1, with a tentative D call TRBD2 (7 bases). V dropped 7 bases and J dropped 1 base, with 23 bases sitting between them. The CDR3 covers 18 residues. CDR1 LNHDA and CDR2 SQIVND come from the germline V gene (reference sequence). The CDR3 nucleotides read TGTGCCAGTACTCTGACAGGTGGCGGGGGTCATTCCTACAATGAGCAGTTCTTC. It encodes CASTLTGGGGHSYNEQFF.

This rearrangement joins TRBV29-1 to TRBJ1-5, with D maybe TRBD1 (5 bases). This CDR3 is built from 14 residues. Trimming cost V 5 bases and J 6 bases, with 17 bases left between them. Germline CDR1 and CDR2: SQVTM and ANQGSEA. The CDR3 sequence is CSVTSGGVGQPQHF. CDR3 nucleotides: TGCAGCGTTACCTCGGGAGGGGTCGGTCAGCCCCAGCATTTT.

This clone was detected once. The chain has TRBV7-2 and TRBJ2-7; 9 bases are a match to TRBD2. Per germline, CDR1 SGHTA and CDR2 FQGNSA. The length of the CDR3 is 16 residues. The ends lost 6 bases at V and 6 bases at J; junction bases unmatched: 15. The CDR3 here is CASSPTPGLAGVEQYF. Written as DNA, the CDR3 is TGTGCCAGCAGTCCAACTCCGGGACTAGCAGGTGTCGAGCAGTACTTC.

V gene TRBV4-3 combines with J gene TRBJ2-5, with TRBD2 matching over 14 bases. There are 19 residues in the CDR3. V lost 0 bases, J lost 5 bases, and 11 bases stayed unmatched. Germline CDR1 reads LGHNA; CDR2 reads YSLEER. CDR3 DNA: TGCGCCAGCAGCCAAGACTCCCCGGGACTAGCGGGAGTAGGGGAGACCCAGTACTTC. Translation gives CASSQDSPGLAGVGETQYF.

This chain joins TRBV10-3 and TRBJ1-4, with a tentative D call TRBD1 (6 bases). Germline V gene lookup returns CDR1 ENHRY and CDR2 SYGVKD. Trimming removed 7 bases at V and 6 bases at J, with 12 bases between. This CDR3 region has 13 residues. The CDR3 loop reads CAINGGRDEKLFF. The CDR3 nucleotides read TGTGCCATCAATGGGGGCAGGGATGAAAAACTGTTTTTT.

This clone was recorded a few times. This chain connects TRBV6-8 to TRBJ1-1; the D gene is possibly TRBD1 (6 bases). The CDR3 length is 13 residues. The V end lost 6 bases, the J end lost 3 bases, and 11 bases lay between the germline ends. Looked up from germline, CDR1 is MNHGY and CDR2 is SAAAGT. The CDR3 spells CASSTRGYTEAFF. The DNA of the CDR3 is TGTGCCAGCAGCACCAGGGGATACACTGAAGCTTTCTTT.

The genes are TRBV7-9 and TRBJ1-2; D may be TRBD1 (6 bases). Trimming took 5 bases from V and 0 from J, leaving 16 bases between them. This CDR3 is built from 16 residues. From germline, CDR1 is SEHNR and CDR2 FQNEAQ (reference sequence). CDR3 DNA sequence: TGTGCCAGCAGCCCCGCGTGGGGGGCAACTAACTATGGCTACACCTTC. Protein: CASSPAWGATNYGYTF.

This chain links TRBV27 with TRBJ2-2; D remains ambiguous. Trimming removed 6 bases at V and 2 bases at J, with 10 bases between. The CDR3 runs to 14 residues. The germline V gene encodes CDR1 MNHEY and CDR2 SMNVEV (reference sequence). The chain's CDR3 is CASSPERNTGELFF. CDR3 DNA: TGTGCCAGCAGCCCCGAGCGAAACACCGGGGAGCTGTTTTTT.

The V and J genes are TRBV18 and TRBJ2-5, with 8 bases matching TRBD2. There are 15 residues in the CDR3. The junction had 5 bases not matched to a gene; V was cut back by 3 bases and J by 2 bases. CDR1 KGHSH and CDR2 LQKENI come from the germline V gene. CDR3 in DNA: TGTGCCAGCTCACCTAGGACTAGCAGGCAAGAGACCCAGTACTTC. Translation gives CASSPRTSRQETQYF.